This T cell receptor beta chain was recorded in a study of blood T cell repertoires in COVID-19. Clones were read by immunoSEQ multiplex PCR, and TCRdb kept only the in-frame ones, dropping some. The sample lists about 370,000 clones; approximately 88% were seen once. The CDR3 length is 14 residues. V shed 0 bases and J shed 6 bases, with 13 bases lying between them. Germline assignment: CDR1 SGHNT and CDR2 YYREEE (reference sequence). The sequencing input was peripheral blood. The chain carries TRBV5-4 and TRBJ2-7, with D possibly TRBD1 on 6 matching bases. This receptor was obtained from a woman in her 30s with COVID-19, enrolled during active disease. The CDR3 sequence: CASSLAGWGREQYV. The CDR3 nucleotides are TGTGCCAGCAGCTTGGCAGGGTGGGGGCGCGAGCAGTACGTC.